This T cell receptor beta chain was identified during a study of T cell changes during pregnancy in multiple sclerosis. Per the germline V gene, CDR1 is SGDLS and CDR2 is YYNGEE. This CDR3 region has 14 residues. Trimming took off 1 base at V and 5 bases at J, with 9 bases between the two ends. TCRdb's copy holds only in-frame clones and misses some; the assay was immunoSEQ multiplex PCR. The table shows 40,000 to 55,000 clones, with roughly 90% occurring only once. The sequence was obtained from a female donor in good health, enrolled as a control in a pregnancy study. The material was peripheral blood, obtained in the first trimester of pregnancy. The chain carries TRBV9 and TRBJ1-4; D ambiguous. CDR3 nucleotides: TGTGCCAGCAGCGTAACCGGGTGGAATGAAAAACTGTTTTTT. The encoded protein is CASSVTGWNEKLFF.